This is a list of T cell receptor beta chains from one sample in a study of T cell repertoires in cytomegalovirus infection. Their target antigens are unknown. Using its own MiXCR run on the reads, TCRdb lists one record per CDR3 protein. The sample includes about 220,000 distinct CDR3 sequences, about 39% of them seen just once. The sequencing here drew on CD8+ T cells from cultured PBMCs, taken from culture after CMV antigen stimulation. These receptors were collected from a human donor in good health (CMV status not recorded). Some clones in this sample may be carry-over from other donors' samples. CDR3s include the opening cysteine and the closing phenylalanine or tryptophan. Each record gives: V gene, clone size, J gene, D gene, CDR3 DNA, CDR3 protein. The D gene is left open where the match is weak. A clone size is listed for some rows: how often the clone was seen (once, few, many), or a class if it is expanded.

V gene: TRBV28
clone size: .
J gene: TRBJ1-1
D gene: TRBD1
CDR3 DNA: TGTGCCAGCACCCCGGGACAGGGGGCGATGAACACTGAAGCTTTCTTT
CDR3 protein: CASTPGQGAMNTEAFF

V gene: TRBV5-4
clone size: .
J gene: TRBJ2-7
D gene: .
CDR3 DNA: TGTGCCAGCAGCCCCAGGCCCCGGGGCCTCGAGCAGTACTTC
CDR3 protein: CASSPRPRGLEQYF

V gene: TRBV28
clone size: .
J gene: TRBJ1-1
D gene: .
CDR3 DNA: TGTGCCAGCAGCTCGATAACAGGGCACCCTGAAGCTTTCTTT
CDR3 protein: CASSSITGHPEAFF

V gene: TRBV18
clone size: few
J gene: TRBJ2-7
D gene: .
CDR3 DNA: TGTGCCAGCTCACTCGTTGAGGGGGGTACCTACGAGCAGTACTTC
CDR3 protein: CASSLVEGGTYEQYF

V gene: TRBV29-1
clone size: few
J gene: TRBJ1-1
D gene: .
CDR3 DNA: TGCAGCGTCCCCGGGCTCGCCCGTCCCCTAACCACTGAAGCTTTCTTT
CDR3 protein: CSVPGLARPLTTEAFF

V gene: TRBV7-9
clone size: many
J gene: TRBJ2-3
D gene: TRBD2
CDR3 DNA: TGTGCCAGCAGCTTAGTACCTAGCGGTAGCACAGATACGCAGTATTTT
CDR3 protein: CASSLVPSGSTDTQYF

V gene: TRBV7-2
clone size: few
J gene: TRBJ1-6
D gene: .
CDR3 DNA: TGTGCCAGCAGCCCAGCGGCAGGGGCAGGGAATTCACCCCTCCACTTT
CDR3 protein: CASSPAAGAGNSPLHF

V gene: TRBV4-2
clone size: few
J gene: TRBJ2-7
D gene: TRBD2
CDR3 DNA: TGTGCCAGCAGCCAACTTATAGCGGGAGGCAGGTCCTACGAGCAGTACTTC
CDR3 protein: CASSQLIAGGRSYEQYF

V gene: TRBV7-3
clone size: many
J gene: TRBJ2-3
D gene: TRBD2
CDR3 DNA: TGTGCCAGCAGCGGACTAGCGGGGGGGCAAGATACGCAGTATTTT
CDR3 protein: CASSGLAGGQDTQYF

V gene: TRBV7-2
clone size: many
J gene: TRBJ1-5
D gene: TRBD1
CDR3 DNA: TGTGCCAGCAGCCTCGACAGGGTCAGCAATCAGCCCCAGCATTTT
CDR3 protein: CASSLDRVSNQPQHF

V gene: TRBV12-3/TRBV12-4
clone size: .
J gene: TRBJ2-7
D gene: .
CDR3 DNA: TGTGCCAGCAGTTCGGGACTTCCCGGCCGCTACGAGCAGTACTTC
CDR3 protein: CASSSGLPGRYEQYF

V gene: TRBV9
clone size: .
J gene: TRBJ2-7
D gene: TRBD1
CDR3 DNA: TGTGCCAGCAGCGTAGCTGGGACAGGACCCTACGAGCAGTACTTC
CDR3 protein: CASSVAGTGPYEQYF

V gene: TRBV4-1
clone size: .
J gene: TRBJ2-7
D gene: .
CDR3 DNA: TGCGCCAGCAGCCCGCGGATTGGGGCGAACGAGCAGTACTTC
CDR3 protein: CASSPRIGANEQYF

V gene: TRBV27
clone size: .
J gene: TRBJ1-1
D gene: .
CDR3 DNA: TGTGCCAGCAGTTTAGGGGTCGGGGGCACTGAAGCTTTCTTT
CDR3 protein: CASSLGVGGTEAFF

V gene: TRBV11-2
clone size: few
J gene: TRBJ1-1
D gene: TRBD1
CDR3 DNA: TGTGCCAGCAGCCATAGGGGACAGGGGATAATGGAAGCTTTCTTT
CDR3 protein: CASSHRGQGIMEAFF

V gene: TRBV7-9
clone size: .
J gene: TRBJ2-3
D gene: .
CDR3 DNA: TGTGCCAGCACTCCCGGAGATACGCAGTATTTT
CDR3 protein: CASTPGDTQYF

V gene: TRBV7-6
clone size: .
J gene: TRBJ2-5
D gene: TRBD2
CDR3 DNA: TGTGCCAGCAGCTTAAAGCGGGGGTCCCAAGAGACCCAGTACTTC
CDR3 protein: CASSLKRGSQETQYF

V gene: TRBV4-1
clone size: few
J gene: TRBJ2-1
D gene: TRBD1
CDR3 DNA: TGCGCCAGCAGCCAAGATAAAGGGACAGGGAGCAATGAGCAGTTCTTC
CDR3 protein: CASSQDKGTGSNEQFF

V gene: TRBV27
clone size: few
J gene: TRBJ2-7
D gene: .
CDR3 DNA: TGTGCCAGCAGTTTATCGGCCGGGACTCGCCGCTACGAGCAGTACTTC
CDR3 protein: CASSLSAGTRRYEQYF

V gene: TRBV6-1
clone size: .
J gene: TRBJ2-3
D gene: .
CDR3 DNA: TGTGCCAGCAGTGAAGGTCAGAGTAGCACAGATACGCAGTATTTT
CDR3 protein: CASSEGQSSTDTQYF

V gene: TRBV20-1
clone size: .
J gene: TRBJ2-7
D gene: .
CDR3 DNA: TGCAGTGCGAGAGGGAATAGTGACTACGAGCAGTACTTC
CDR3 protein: CSARGNSDYEQYF

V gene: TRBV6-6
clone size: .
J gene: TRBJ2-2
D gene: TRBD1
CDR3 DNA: TGTGCCAGCAGGGGACAGGGGCGAAACACCGGGGAGCTGTTTTTT
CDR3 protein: CASRGQGRNTGELFF

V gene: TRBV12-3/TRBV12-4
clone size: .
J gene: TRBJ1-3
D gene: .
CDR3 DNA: TGTGCCAGCACGGAGGTGCTCTCTGGAAACACCATATATTTT
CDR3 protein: CASTEVLSGNTIYF

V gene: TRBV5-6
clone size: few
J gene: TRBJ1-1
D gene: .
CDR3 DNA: TGTGCCAGCAGCTCGCCCGCAGGGAACACTGAAGCTTTCTTT
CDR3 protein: CASSSPAGNTEAFF

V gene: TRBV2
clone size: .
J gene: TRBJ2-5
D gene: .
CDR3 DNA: TGTGCCAGCATCCTCGGATTAGAGACCCAGTACTTC
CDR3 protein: CASILGLETQYF

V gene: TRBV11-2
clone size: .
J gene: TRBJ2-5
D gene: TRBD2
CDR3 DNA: TGTGCCAGCAGGGCTGCTGGCGGGGGAGGAGAGACCCAGTACTTC
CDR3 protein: CASRAAGGGGETQYF

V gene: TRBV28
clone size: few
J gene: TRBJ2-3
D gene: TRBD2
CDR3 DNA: TGTGCCAGCAGTTTTACTAGCGGGAGGGCTAGCACAGATACGCAGTATTTT
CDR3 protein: CASSFTSGRASTDTQYF

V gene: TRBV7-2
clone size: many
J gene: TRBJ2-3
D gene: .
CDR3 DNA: TGTGCCAGCAGCTCCTCGCCTCTTCGGGGAGATACGCAGTATTTT
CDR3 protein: CASSSSPLRGDTQYF

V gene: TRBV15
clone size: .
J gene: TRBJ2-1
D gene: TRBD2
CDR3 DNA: TGTGCCACCAGCAGAGATCTTATACTAGCGGGAGAAGGCAATGAGCAGTTCTTC
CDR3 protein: CATSRDLILAGEGNEQFF

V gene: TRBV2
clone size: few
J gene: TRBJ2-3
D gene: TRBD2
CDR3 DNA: TGTGCCAGCCGAGGTCTAGCGGGGGGGCCAGGGGGAGATACGCAGTATTTT
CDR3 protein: CASRGLAGGPGGDTQYF

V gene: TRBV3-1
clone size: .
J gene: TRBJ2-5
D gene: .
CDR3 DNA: TGTGCCAGCAGCCAAGATGACCTTGGGGTTCAAGAGACCCAGTACTTC
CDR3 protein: CASSQDDLGVQETQYF

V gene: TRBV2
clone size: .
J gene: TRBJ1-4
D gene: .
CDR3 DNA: TGTGCCAGCAGTGAAAGTATGATTTGGGTTAAACTGTTTTTT
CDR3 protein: CASSESMIWVKLFF

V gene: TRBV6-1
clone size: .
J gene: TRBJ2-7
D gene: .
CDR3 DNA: TGTGCCAGCATCGGAGAGCCGTCGTACGAGCAGTACTTC
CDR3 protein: CASIGEPSYEQYF

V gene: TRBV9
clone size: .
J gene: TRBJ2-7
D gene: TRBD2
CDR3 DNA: TGTGCCAGCAGCGTAGATGCTAGCGGTTACGAGCAGTACTTC
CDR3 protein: CASSVDASGYEQYF

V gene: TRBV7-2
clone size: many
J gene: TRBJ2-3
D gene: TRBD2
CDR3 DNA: TGTGCCAGCAGCTCCGCGGACTTAGCGGGGGGCCTTCGAGATACGCAGTATTTT
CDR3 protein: CASSSADLAGGLRDTQYF

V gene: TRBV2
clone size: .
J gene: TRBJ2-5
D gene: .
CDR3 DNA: TGTGCCAGCATAGAAGGGCCTGGCGGAGGAGAGACCCAGTACTTC
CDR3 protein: CASIEGPGGGETQYF

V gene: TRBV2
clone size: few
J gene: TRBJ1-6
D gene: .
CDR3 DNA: TGTGCCAGCAGAGAAGCTCCGCTGGGCCCCTATAATTCACCCCTCCACTTT
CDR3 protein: CASREAPLGPYNSPLHF

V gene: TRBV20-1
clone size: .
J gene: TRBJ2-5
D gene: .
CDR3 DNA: TGCAGTGCTCCCCCCAGCACGGTTCGACTATACGACCCCAAAGAGACCCAGTACTTC
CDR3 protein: CSAPPSTVRLYDPKETQYF

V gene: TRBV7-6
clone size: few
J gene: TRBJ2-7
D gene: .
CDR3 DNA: TGTGCCAGCAGCTCGGGAGACGGACTATCTTACTACGAGCAGTACTTC
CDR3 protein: CASSSGDGLSYYEQYF

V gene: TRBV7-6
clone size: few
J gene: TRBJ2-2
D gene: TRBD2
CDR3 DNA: TGTGCCAGCAGCTTATACCTAGCGGGGAACACCGGGGAGCTGTTTTTT
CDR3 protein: CASSLYLAGNTGELFF

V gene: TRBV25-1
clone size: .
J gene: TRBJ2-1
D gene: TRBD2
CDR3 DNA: TGTGCCAGCAGTCATAAGACCTTTGGACTAGTTGTAGGCAATGAGCAGTTCTTC
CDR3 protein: CASSHKTFGLVVGNEQFF

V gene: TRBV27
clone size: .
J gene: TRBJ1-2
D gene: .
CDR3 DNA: TGTGCCAGCAGTAAGGGGGGACGCTATGGCTACACCTTC
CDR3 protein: CASSKGGRYGYTF